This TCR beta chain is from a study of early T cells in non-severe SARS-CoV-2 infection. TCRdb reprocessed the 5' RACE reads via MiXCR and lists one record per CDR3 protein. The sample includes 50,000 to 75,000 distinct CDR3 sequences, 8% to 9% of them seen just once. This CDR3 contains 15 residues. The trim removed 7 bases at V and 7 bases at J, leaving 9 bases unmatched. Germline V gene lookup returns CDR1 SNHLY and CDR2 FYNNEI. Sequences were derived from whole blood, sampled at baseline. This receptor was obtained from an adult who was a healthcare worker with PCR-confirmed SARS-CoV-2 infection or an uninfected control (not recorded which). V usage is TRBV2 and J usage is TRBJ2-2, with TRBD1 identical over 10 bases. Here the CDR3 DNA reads TGTGCCAGCAAGACCGGGACAGGGGAGGTCGGGGAGCTGTTTTTT. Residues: CASKTGTGEVGELFF.